Shown below are 22 T cell receptor beta chains from a single sample sequenced in a study of control samples from healthy donors and cancer patients. Some clones are missing from TCRdb's copy, which holds only in-frame ones; the method was immunoSEQ multiplex PCR. Of approximately 150,000 clones listed, roughly 88% are singletons. Sequencing was carried out using blood. Source of these receptors: a man aged 18 to 30 in good health.

The rearrangement joins TRBV29-1 to TRBJ1-5; the D is unclear. The V end lost 4 bases, the J end lost 11 bases, and 15 bases lay between the germline ends. The germline V gene has CDR1 SQVTM and CDR2 ANQGSEA. This CDR3 is 12 amino acids long. CDR3 loop: CSVVGFGPAQHF. CDR3 coding DNA: TGCAGCGTTGTAGGCTTCGGACCCGCCCAGCATTTT.

This chain connects TRBV4-2 to TRBJ2-4, with D possibly being TRBD2 (5 bases). V was shortened by 4 bases and J by 3 bases, with 16 bases between the two germline ends. The CDR3 is 16 residues long. Germline assignment: CDR1 LGHNA and CDR2 YNFKEQ. This CDR3 reads CASSPFGERDKNIQYF. As DNA, the CDR3 is TGTGCCAGCAGCCCCTTCGGGGAAAGGGACAAAAACATTCAGTACTTC.

A single count supports this clone. This sequence joins TRBV9 and TRBJ1-3; D is unresolved. The CDR3 is 19 residues long. From germline, CDR1 is SGDLS and CDR2 YYNGEE. V lost 4 bases and J 4 bases, leaving 27 bases between the germline ends. The CDR3 DNA reads TGTGCCAGCAGCACTAGCCTTTCGTGGGAGCCCCGGGGAGGAAACACCATATATTTT. This sequence encodes CASSTSLSWEPRGGNTIYF.

The rearrangement uses TRBV2 and TRBJ1-1; perhaps TRBD1 as D (6 bases). The CDR3 is made up of 14 amino acids. Trimming removed 4 bases at V and 3 bases at J, with 12 bases between. Germline CDR1 reads SNHLY; CDR2 reads FYNNEI. CDR3 amino acids: CASSGSRGYTEAFF. DNA of the CDR3: TGTGCCAGCAGTGGGTCCAGGGGATACACTGAAGCTTTCTTT. Filled out from reference TRBV2 and TRBJ1-1, the complete variable domain reads EPEVTQTPSHQVTQMGQEVILRCVPISNHLYFYWYRQILGQKVEFLVSFYNNEISEKSEIFDDQFSVERPDGSNFTLKIRSTKLEDSAMYFCASSGSRGYTEAFFGQGTRLTVV.

This clone was detected only a few times. The V and J genes are TRBV4-1 and TRBJ1-6; D possibly corresponds to TRBD1 (6 bases). V was pared by 1 base and J by 6 bases, with 10 bases between. Germline-derived CDR1 and CDR2 are MGHRA and YSYEKL. CDR3 length: 15 residues. CDR3 nucleotide sequence: TGCGCCAGCAGCCAAGTGGGGGCGGGTAATTCACCCCTCCACTTT. Protein sequence: CASSQVGAGNSPLHF.

The chain is built from TRBV3-1 (or the pseudogene TRBV3-2) and TRBJ2-7; 9 positions agree with TRBD2. Trimming took 4 bases from V and 0 from J; bases not matched to a gene: 4. This CDR3 has 15 residues. The germline CDR1 and CDR2 sequences are LGHDT and YNNKEL (reference sequence). The CDR3 sequence is CASSPGLAPSYEQYF. In nucleotides, the CDR3 is TGTGCCAGCAGCCCGGGACTAGCCCCCTCCTACGAGCAGTACTTC.

The chain combines TRBV6-5 with TRBJ1-6; TRBD1 might be the D (5 bases). Looked up from germline, CDR1 is MNHEY and CDR2 is SVGAGI. The CDR3 consists of 15 residues. V shed 0 bases and J shed 10 bases, with 13 bases lying between them. The CDR3 nucleotides are TGTGCCAGCAGTTACTCGATTGGGGGTCGGTCACCCCTCCACTTT. The encoded protein is CASSYSIGGRSPLHF.

The chain combines TRBV6-1 with TRBJ2-5, with D unclear. The CDR3 has 14 residues. Germline CDR1 and CDR2: MNHNS and SASEGT. Trimming left V 2 bases short and J 1 base short, with 8 bases between. CDR3 nucleotide sequence: TGTGCCAGCAGTGAATCTCCGTTCCAAGAGACCCAGTACTTC. This sequence encodes CASSESPFQETQYF.

J is TRBJ2-2 and V is TRBV5-1; D uncertain. In germline, CDR1 is SGHRS, CDR2 YFSETQ. The V gene lost 3 bases and the J gene lost 0 bases, with 12 bases spanning the gap. This CDR3 has 16 residues. DNA of the CDR3: TGCGCCAGCAGCTCCTCGACTCGACCGAACACCGGGGAGCTGTTTTTT. This gives the protein CASSSSTRPNTGELFF.

This chain joins TRBV6-5 and TRBJ1-2; D unclear. The CDR3 consists of 13 residues. V was shortened by 5 bases and J by 0 bases, with 7 bases between the two germline ends. Per germline, CDR1 MNHEY and CDR2 SVGAGI. Written as DNA, the CDR3 is TGTGCCAGCAGTAGCCTTTCTAACTATGGCTACACCTTC. Protein product: CASSSLSNYGYTF.

This clone was observed a single time. The chain uses TRBV7-8 and TRBJ2-2, with 13 bases that match TRBD2. The CDR3 loop spans 16 amino acids. CDR1 and CDR2 (germline): SGHVS, FQNEAQ. J was trimmed by 6 bases and V by 1 base; bases with no gene match: 2. For the CDR3, the DNA is TGTGCCAGCAGCTTAGGGACTAGCGGGGGCCCCGGGGAGCTGTTTTTT. Translating gives CASSLGTSGGPGELFF.

This sequence joins TRBV11-2 and TRBJ1-3; D gene ambiguous. The CDR3 spans 15 residues. V gave up 0 bases and J gave up 1 base, with 7 bases separating them. Germline V gives CDR1 SGHAT, CDR2 FQNNGV. The CDR3 protein is CASSLEVISGNTIYF. The CDR3 DNA reads TGTGCCAGCAGCTTAGAAGTAATATCTGGAAACACCATATATTTT.

V and J are TRBV11-3 and TRBJ1-1; tentatively, D is TRBD1 (6 bases). Trimming removed 5 bases from V and 4 bases from J, with 14 bases in between. CDR1 SGHNT and CDR2 YENEEA come from the germline V gene. CDR3 length equals 14 residues. In DNA form, the CDR3 reads TGTGCCAGCAGCCCCACAGGGAGTCGCACTGAAGCTTTCTTT. This encodes CASSPTGSRTEAFF.

The chain carries TRBV6-1 and TRBJ2-7, with a possible D match to TRBD1 (6 bases). V lost 2 bases and J 3 bases, leaving 14 bases between the germline ends. The CDR3 covers 15 residues. Germline CDR1 and CDR2: MNHNS and SASEGT. In DNA form, the CDR3 reads TGTGCCAGCAGTGAAAGGGCAGGGGCGGGCTACGAGCAGTACTTC. Protein: CASSERAGAGYEQYF.

This clone was observed a handful of times. The J gene is TRBJ1-1, the V gene TRBV11-2, with D possibly matching TRBD1 (6 bases). The CDR3 length is 15 residues. Trimming took 2 bases from V and 0 from J, leaving 10 bases between them. The germline V gene has CDR1 SGHAT and CDR2 FQNNGV. In nucleotides, the CDR3 is TGTGCCAGCAGCTTATGGACAGTCGTGAACACTGAAGCTTTCTTT. It is translated as CASSLWTVVNTEAFF.

The V gene is TRBV9, the J gene TRBJ2-7, with a tentative D call TRBD2 (5 bases). Deletions cut 0 bases from V and 5 bases from J, with 15 bases between. The CDR3 has 15 amino acids. The V gene's germline CDR1 is SGDLS and CDR2 YYNGEE. CDR3 loop: CASSVGIGRANEQYF. As DNA, the CDR3 is TGTGCCAGCAGCGTAGGAATAGGGCGGGCAAACGAGCAGTACTTC.

The rearrangement links TRBV19 to TRBJ2-7; the D call may be TRBD1 or TRBD2 (5 bases each). Looked up from germline, CDR1 is LNHDA and CDR2 is SQIVND (reference sequence). The CDR3 spans 13 residues. V was clipped by 7 bases and J by 2 bases, with 12 bases between them. As DNA, the CDR3 is TGTGCCAGTATAGGGACCGGAGCCTACGAGCAGTACTTC. Translated: CASIGTGAYEQYF.

In this sample, this clone turned up once. The chain employs TRBV5-5 and TRBJ2-1; D is unclear. Germline CDR1 reads SGHKS; CDR2 reads YYEKEE (reference sequence). V was trimmed by 0 bases and J by 8 bases, leaving 18 bases between them. The CDR3 has 16 residues. CDR3 sequence reads: CASSLGFTSVVDEQFF. As DNA, the CDR3 is TGTGCCAGCAGCTTGGGGTTCACCTCGGTTGTAGATGAGCAGTTCTTC.

The chain couples TRBV7-2 to TRBJ2-3; unclear D gene. The CDR3 is 12 amino acids. Between the trimmed V and J ends, which lost 1 base and 6 bases, there was a span of 5 bases. Germline-derived CDR1 and CDR2 are SGHTA and FQGNSA. This CDR3 reads CASSLGVDTQYF. DNA for the CDR3: TGTGCCAGCAGCTTAGGGGTGGATACGCAGTATTTT.

The chain links TRBV30 to TRBJ2-1; D not resolved. The V end was cut by 2 bases, the J end by 5 bases, with 16 bases between. Germline values: CDR1 GTSNPN, CDR2 SVGIG (reference sequence). The CDR3 has 15 amino acids. The CDR3 nucleotides are TGTGCCTGGAGTCTGTTAGGAAGGAGAAACAATGAGCAGTTCTTC. It translates to CAWSLLGRRNNEQFF.

The gene calls are TRBV4-3 and TRBJ2-5, with D perhaps TRBD1 (6 bases). The CDR3 spans 16 residues. Trimming removed 0 bases at V and 4 bases at J, with 15 bases between. Germline lookup yields CDR1 LGHNA and CDR2 YSLEER. This CDR3 is CASSQDLSAGAETQYF. The CDR3 DNA reads as TGCGCCAGCAGCCAAGATCTTTCCGCAGGGGCAGAGACCCAGTACTTC.

The chain uses TRBV28 and TRBJ2-3, with D perhaps matching TRBD2 (7 bases). Germline loops: CDR1 MDHEN, CDR2 SYDVKM. The CDR3 extends over 14 amino acids. V lost 6 bases and J 4 bases, leaving 14 bases between the germline ends. For the CDR3, the DNA is TGTGCCAGCAGGGGGGGGCAGCAGTCAGATACGCAGTATTTT. The encoded protein is CASRGGQQSDTQYF.